These 14 T cell receptor beta chains came from one sample sequenced in a study of CD8+CD57+ T cells in acquired aplastic anemia. The use of genomic DNA as template underpinned the TCR beta VDJ and CDR3 profiling. In TCRdb, the reads were re-called with MiXCR into one record per CDR3 protein. Of approximately 380,000 distinct CDR3 sequences in the sample, 65% to 75% were seen once. Sequenced material: sorted CD4+, CD8+, or CD8+CD57+ T cells (not recorded which) from PBMCs. The source of these receptors is a human donor in good health, serving as a control.

The genes are TRBV29-1 and TRBJ2-2; 9 positions agree with TRBD1. Trimming removed 6 bases from V and 5 bases from J; junction bases left unmatched: 10. CDR3 length: 15 residues. Germline V CDR1 and CDR2: SQVTM, ANQGSEA. The DNA of the CDR3 is TGCAGCGTAGCCTCCGGGACAGGGCGAACCGGGGAGCTGTTTTTT. Protein sequence: CSVASGTGRTGELFF.

This clonotype has a count of ten or more. Because it lacks the conserved phenylalanine or tryptophan at the end, this CDR3 is likely a read error. Because the CDR3's place on the DNA is in doubt, the DNA is left out and the CDR3 is given as listed by TCRdb. This rearrangement joins TRBV7-2 to TRBJ2-4; the D segment call TRBD2 is taken from the table without a DNA check. Germline V gene data show CDR1 as SGHTA and CDR2 as FQGNSA. The CDR3 length equals 9 residues, ends included. The CDR3 reads CASSLGSSG.

This clonotype was found once. The J gene is TRBJ2-5, the V gene TRBV7-2; 7 bases match TRBD2. This CDR3 comprises 15 residues. V lost 1 base, J lost 14 bases, and 16 bases stayed unmatched. The germline gives CDR1 SGHTA, CDR2 FQGNSA. CDR3 loop: CASSLEGRGDDSPYF. In DNA, the CDR3 is TGTGCCAGCAGCTTAGAGGGGAGGGGCGATGATTCACCCTACTTC.

This clonotype occurred a few times. The chain couples TRBV4-1 to TRBJ2-7; no definite D call. V was trimmed by 0 bases and J by 1 base, leaving 10 bases between them. Germline V gene data show CDR1 as MGHRA and CDR2 as YSYEKL. This CDR3 contains 15 residues. CDR3 sequence reads: CASSQESRSSYEQYF. The DNA for the CDR3 is TGCGCCAGCAGCCAAGAATCGCGCAGTTCCTACGAGCAGTACTTC.

Ten or more counts support this clonotype. The chain links TRBV7-2 to TRBJ2-2; 7 bases are shared with TRBD2. The CDR3 has 15 residues. The junction had 5 bases not matched to a gene; V was cut back by 4 bases and J by 3 bases. The V gene's germline CDR1 is SGHTA and CDR2 FQGNSA. CDR3 nucleotides: TGTGCCAGCAGCTCCCAAAGCGGGGACACCGGGGAGCTGTTTTTT. Protein product: CASSSQSGDTGELFF.

As to this clonotype: No DNA is shown, since the ends of the CDR3 on it are uncertain; the CDR3 is the one TCRdb lists. V is TRBV9 and J is TRBJ1-4; TRBD1 reflects the table's D call only, with no check against the DNA. The germline gives CDR1 SGDLS, CDR2 YYNGEE. The CDR3 spans 17 residues, counting both ends. This CDR3 is CASRKDSAEQYFEKLFF.

The gene calls are TRBV7-9 and TRBJ2-1; D is perhaps TRBD1 or TRBD2 (5 bases each). Germline CDR1 reads SEHNR; CDR2 reads FQNEAQ (reference sequence). The V end was cut by 3 bases, the J end by 16 bases, with 25 bases between. The CDR3 spans 15 residues. The CDR3 here is CASSFGGSEGSTLFF. The CDR3, as DNA: TGTGCCAGCAGCTTTGGAGGTAGCGAGGGGTCTACGCTCTTCTTC.

This clonotype was observed many times. The chain uses TRBV29-1 and TRBJ1-1; perhaps TRBD1 as D (5 bases). The germline V gene encodes CDR1 SQVTM and CDR2 ANQGSEA. The CDR3 runs 13 residues. With 7 bases removed from V and 11 bases from J, the gap between germline ends came to 23 bases. CDR3 region: CSANRFSGIGAFF. In DNA form, the CDR3 reads TGCAGCGCCAACAGGTTTAGCGGGATCGGGGCTTTCTTT.

V is TRBV20-1 and J is TRBJ1-4; D is undetermined. V was cut by 5 bases and J by 10 bases, with 20 bases left in between. This CDR3 has 14 residues. Germline CDR1 and CDR2: DFQATT and SNEGSKA (reference sequence). The CDR3, as DNA: TGCAGTGCTCAACCGGTGAACACTGAAGCAAAACTGTTTTTT. It translates to CSAQPVNTEAKLFF.

On this clonotype: At one end, the junction sequence differs from germline, possibly due to a read error. This chain uses TRBV7-2 with TRBJ1-2; D unresolved. Germline V gives CDR1 SGHTA, CDR2 FQGNSA. The CDR3 totals 13 residues. CDR3 residues: CASSLRTGAGYTF. CDR3 nucleotide sequence: TGTGCCAGCAGCTTACGGACCGGTGCCGGATACACCTTT. The entire variable domain, with the rest obtained from reference TRBV7-2 and TRBJ1-2, is as follows: GAGVSQSPSNKVTEKGKDVELRCDPISGHTALYWYRQSLGQGLEFLIYFQGNSAPDKSGLPSDRFSAERTGGSVSTLTIQRTQQEDSAVYLCASSLRTGAGYTFGSGTRLTVV.

CDR3 loop: CASSLRGEANEKLFF. The CDR3 DNA reads TGTGCCAGCAGCTTAAGGGGAGAGGCTAATGAAAAACTGTTTTTT. The genes are TRBV13 and TRBJ1-4; D is perhaps TRBD1 (5 bases). V was shortened by 2 bases and J by 3 bases, with 10 bases between the two germline ends. CDR3 length equals 15 residues. Germline V gene lookup returns CDR1 PRHDT and CDR2 FYEKMQ (reference sequence).

The J gene is TRBJ2-5, the V gene TRBV2; D may be TRBD1 or TRBD2 (5 bases each). The germline gives CDR1 SNHLY, CDR2 FYNNEI. The CDR3 covers 12 residues. V was cut by 9 bases and J by 11 bases, with 19 bases left in between. In nucleotides, the CDR3 is TGTGCCAGGCCGGGACCCGCCGGGGAGCAGTACTTC. Residues: CARPGPAGEQYF.

The V and J genes are TRBV19 and TRBJ2-1, with D tentatively TRBD1 (7 bases). The CDR3 has 16 amino acids. Trimming stripped 6 bases from V and 3 bases from J, with 18 bases between. The germline CDR1 and CDR2 sequences are LNHDA and SQIVND (reference sequence). CDR3 region: CASRTSRGSNYNEQFF. CDR3 coding DNA: TGTGCCAGTAGAACTAGCAGGGGGTCGAACTACAATGAGCAGTTCTTC.

The sample holds many counts of this clonotype. One end of the junction fails to match germline, which may point to a read error. The chain links TRBV7-7 to TRBJ2-5, with D tentatively TRBD2 (6 bases). The CDR3 totals 14 residues. Germline V lookup: CDR1 SSHAT, CDR2 FNYEAQ (reference sequence). This chain's CDR3 is CASSLGTPQGTQYF. CDR3 DNA: TGTGCTAGCAGCTTAGGGACTCCTCAGGGGACCCAGTACTTC. Full variable domain (missing parts from reference TRBV7-7 and TRBJ2-5): GAGVSQSPRYKVTKRGQDVTLRCDPISSHATLYWYQQALGQGPEFLTYFNYEAQPDKSGLPSDRFSAERPEGSISTLTIQRTEQRDSAMYRCASSLGTPQGTQYFGPGTRLLVL.